This T cell receptor (beta chain) was sequenced during a study of T cells in Graves' hyperthyroidism and ophthalmopathy. Recently diagnosed hyperthyroidism of less than 2 months' duration affected patients aged 18 to 65. The source material, RNA transcripts, was used to amplify TCR beta CDR3 regions. The study used the HTBI primer set for a first-round RT-PCR of the TCR CDR3. From the multiplex PCR reads, TCRdb called clonotypes with MiXCR, one entry per CDR3 protein. This repertoire shows some 440,000 distinct CDR3 sequences, approximately 14% found once; its top ten account for just under 8%. The CDR3 sequence is 12 residues long. V trimming: 6 bases; J trimming: 4 bases; junction bases outside the gene matches: 4. Germline V CDR1 and CDR2: DFQATT, SNEGSKA (reference sequence).

The J gene is TRBJ2-5, the V gene TRBV20-1; TRBD1 matches at 8 bases. The sample comprised blood. This receptor was obtained from a woman in her late teens or twenties with Graves' hyperthyroidism. The CDR3 DNA reads as TGCAGTGCCGGGCAGGGGGCAGAGACCCAGTACTTC. Its protein is CSAGQGAETQYF.